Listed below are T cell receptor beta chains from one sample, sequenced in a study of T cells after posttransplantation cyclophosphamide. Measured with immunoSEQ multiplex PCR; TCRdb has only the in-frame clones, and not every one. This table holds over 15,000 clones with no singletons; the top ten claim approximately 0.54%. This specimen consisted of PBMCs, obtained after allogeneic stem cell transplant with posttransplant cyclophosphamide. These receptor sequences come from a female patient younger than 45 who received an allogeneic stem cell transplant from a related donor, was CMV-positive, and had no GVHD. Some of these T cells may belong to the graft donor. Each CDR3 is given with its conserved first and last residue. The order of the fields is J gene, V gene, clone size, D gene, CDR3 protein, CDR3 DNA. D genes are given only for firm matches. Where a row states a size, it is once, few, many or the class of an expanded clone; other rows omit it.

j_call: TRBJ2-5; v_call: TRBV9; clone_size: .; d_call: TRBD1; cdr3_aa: CASNTGGYADLQYF; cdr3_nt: TGTGCCAGCAATACAGGGGGCTACGCCGATCTACAGTACTTC
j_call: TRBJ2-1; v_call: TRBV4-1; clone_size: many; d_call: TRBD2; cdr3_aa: CASSQDMAGGIYNEQFF; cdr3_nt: TGCGCCAGCAGCCAAGATATGGCGGGAGGAATCTACAATGAGCAGTTCTTC
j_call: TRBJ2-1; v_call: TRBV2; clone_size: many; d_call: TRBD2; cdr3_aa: CASSENAGLAGANEQFF; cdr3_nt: TGTGCCAGCAGTGAAAATGCGGGACTAGCGGGAGCCAATGAGCAGTTCTTC
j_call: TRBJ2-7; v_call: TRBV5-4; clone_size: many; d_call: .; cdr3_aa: CASSLGGEQYF; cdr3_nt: TGTGCCAGCAGCTTGGGAGGAGAGCAGTACTTC
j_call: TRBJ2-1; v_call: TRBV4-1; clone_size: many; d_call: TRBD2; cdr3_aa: CASSQWLAGDNEQFF; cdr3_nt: TGCGCCAGCAGCCAATGGCTAGCGGGAGACAATGAGCAGTTCTTC
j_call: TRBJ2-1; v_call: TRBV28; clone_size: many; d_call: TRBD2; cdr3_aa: CASSSPSGLAGGSEQFF; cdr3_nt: TGTGCCAGCAGTTCGCCATCAGGACTAGCGGGAGGTTCTGAGCAGTTCTTC
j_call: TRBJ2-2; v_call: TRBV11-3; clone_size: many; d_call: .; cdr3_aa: CASSPQRTGELFF; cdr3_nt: TGTGCCAGCAGCCCTCAGAGGACCGGGGAGCTGTTTTTT
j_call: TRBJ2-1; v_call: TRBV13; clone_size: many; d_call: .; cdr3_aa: CASSYRTGRDEQFF; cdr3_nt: TGTGCCAGCAGCTACCGGACAGGGAGGGACGAGCAGTTCTTC
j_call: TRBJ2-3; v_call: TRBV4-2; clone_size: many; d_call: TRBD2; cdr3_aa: CASSQDLAGNRLGTDTQYF; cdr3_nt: TGTGCCAGCAGCCAAGATCTAGCGGGGAATAGATTGGGTACAGATACGCAGTATTTT
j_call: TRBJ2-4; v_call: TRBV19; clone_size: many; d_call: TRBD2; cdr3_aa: CASSSIGTRGNLAKNIQYF; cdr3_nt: TGTGCCAGTAGTTCTATCGGGACTAGAGGAAATCTAGCCAAAAACATTCAGTACTTC
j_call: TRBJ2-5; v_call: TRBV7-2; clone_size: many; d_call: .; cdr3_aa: CASRPDKGEETQYF; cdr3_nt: TGTGCCAGCAGACCGGACAAGGGCGAAGAGACCCAGTACTTC
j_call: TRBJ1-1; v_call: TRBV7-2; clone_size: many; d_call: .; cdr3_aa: CASSLANGGTEAFF; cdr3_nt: TGTGCCAGCAGCTTAGCGAACGGGGGCACTGAAGCTTTCTTT
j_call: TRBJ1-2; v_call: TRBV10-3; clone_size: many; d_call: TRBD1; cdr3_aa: CAISESNIFRDRDYGYTF; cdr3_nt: TGTGCCATCAGTGAGTCGAACATCTTTCGGGACAGGGACTATGGCTACACCTTC
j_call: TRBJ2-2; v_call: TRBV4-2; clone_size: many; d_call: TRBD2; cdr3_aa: CASSQGTSGDTGELFF; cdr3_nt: TGTGCCAGCAGCCAAGGGACTAGCGGTGACACCGGGGAGCTGTTTTTT
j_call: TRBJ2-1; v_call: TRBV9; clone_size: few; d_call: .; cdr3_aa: CASSVRARGTYNEQFF; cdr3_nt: TGTGCCAGCAGCGTAAGAGCTCGCGGGACTTACAATGAGCAGTTCTTC
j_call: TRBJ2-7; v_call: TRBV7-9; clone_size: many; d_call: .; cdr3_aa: CASSLSPRRSYEQYF; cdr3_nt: TGTGCCAGCAGCTTAAGTCCGAGGAGATCCTACGAGCAGTACTTC
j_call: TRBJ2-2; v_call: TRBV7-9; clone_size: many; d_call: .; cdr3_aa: CASSLAGPGELFF; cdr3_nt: TGTGCCAGCAGCTTGGCAGGGCCCGGGGAGCTGTTTTTT
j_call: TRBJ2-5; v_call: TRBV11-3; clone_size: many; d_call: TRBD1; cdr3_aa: CASSSDRGPGETQYF; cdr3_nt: TGTGCCAGCAGCTCCGACAGGGGGCCGGGAGAGACCCAGTACTTC
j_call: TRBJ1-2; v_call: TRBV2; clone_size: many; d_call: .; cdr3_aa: CASSGVGVGRSYGYTF; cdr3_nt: TGTGCCAGCAGTGGCGTAGGGGTAGGAAGGAGCTATGGCTACACCTTC
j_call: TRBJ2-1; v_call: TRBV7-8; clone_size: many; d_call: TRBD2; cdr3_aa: CASSREGSSYNEQFF; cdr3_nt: TGTGCCAGCAGCAGGGAGGGAAGCTCCTACAATGAGCAGTTCTTC
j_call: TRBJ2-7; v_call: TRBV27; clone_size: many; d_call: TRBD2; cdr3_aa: CASSLLKAGPTYEQYF; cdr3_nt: TGTGCCAGCAGTCTGCTCAAAGCGGGGCCAACCTACGAGCAGTACTTC
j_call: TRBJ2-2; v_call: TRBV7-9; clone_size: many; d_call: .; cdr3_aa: CASSKSGRHTGELFF; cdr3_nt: TGTGCCAGCAGCAAAAGCGGACGGCACACCGGGGAGCTGTTTTTT
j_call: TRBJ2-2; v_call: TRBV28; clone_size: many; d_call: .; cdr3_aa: CASVWGRKTGELFF; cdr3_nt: TGTGCCAGCGTCTGGGGCAGGAAGACCGGGGAGCTGTTTTTT
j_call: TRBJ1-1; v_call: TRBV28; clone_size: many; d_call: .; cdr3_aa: CASSLDSEAFF; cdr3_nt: TGTGCCAGCAGTTTGGACTCTGAAGCTTTCTTT
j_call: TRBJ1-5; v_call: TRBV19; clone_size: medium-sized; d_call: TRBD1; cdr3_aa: CASSTTGGGQPQHF; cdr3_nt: TGTGCCAGTAGTACAACAGGGGGCGGACAGCCCCAGCATTTT
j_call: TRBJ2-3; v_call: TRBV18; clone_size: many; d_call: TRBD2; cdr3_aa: CASSPLAGDTDTQYF; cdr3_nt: TGTGCCAGCTCCCCACTAGCGGGCGACACAGATACGCAGTATTTT
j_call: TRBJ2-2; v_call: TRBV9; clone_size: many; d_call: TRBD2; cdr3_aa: CASSITSGSSTGELFF; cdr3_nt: TGTGCCAGCAGCATTACTAGCGGGAGTAGTACCGGGGAGCTGTTTTTT
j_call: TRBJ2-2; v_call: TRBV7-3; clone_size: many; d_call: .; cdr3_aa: CASSPRRGGELFF; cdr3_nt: TGTGCCAGCAGCCCCCGGAGGGGCGGGGAGCTGTTTTTT
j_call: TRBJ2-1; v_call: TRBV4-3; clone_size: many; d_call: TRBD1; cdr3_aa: CASSQDGTVGANEQFF; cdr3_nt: TGCGCCAGCAGCCAAGATGGGACAGTCGGGGCCAATGAGCAGTTCTTC
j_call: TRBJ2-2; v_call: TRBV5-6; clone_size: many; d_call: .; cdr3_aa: CASSLEPGARTGELFF; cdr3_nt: TGTGCCAGCAGCTTGGAGCCAGGGGCGCGGACCGGGGAGCTGTTTTTT
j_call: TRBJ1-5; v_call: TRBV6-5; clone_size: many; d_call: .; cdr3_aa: CASSSYLDSQPQHF; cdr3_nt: TGTGCCAGCAGTTCTTACCTCGACTCTCAGCCCCAGCATTTT
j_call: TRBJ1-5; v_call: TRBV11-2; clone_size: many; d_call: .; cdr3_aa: CASSLEVGGNQPQHF; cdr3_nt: TGTGCCAGCAGCTTGGAGGTTGGAGGCAATCAGCCCCAGCATTTT
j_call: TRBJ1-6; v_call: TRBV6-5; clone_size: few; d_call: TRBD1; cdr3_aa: CASRLGTGVSPLHF; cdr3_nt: TGTGCCAGCAGACTCGGGACAGGGGTTTCACCCCTCCACTTT
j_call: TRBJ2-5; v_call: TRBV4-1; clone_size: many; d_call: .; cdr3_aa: CASSLRQATETQYF; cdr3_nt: TGCGCCAGCAGCCTACGACAGGCCACAGAGACCCAGTACTTC
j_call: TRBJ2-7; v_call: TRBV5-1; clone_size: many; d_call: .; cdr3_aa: CASSLERSSYEQYF; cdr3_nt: TGCGCCAGCAGCTTGGAACGCAGTTCCTACGAGCAGTACTTC
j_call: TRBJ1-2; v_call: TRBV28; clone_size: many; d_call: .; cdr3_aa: CASSLTTVSNYGYTF; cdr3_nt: TGTGCCAGCAGTTTAACTACCGTTTCTAACTATGGCTACACCTTC
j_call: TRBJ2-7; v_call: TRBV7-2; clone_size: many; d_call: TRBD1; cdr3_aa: CASSARTGREQYF; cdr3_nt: TGTGCCAGCAGCGCCCGGACAGGGAGGGAGCAGTACTTC
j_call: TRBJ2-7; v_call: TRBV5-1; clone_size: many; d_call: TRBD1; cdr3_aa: CASSFSGTGIYEQYF; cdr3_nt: TGCGCCAGCAGCTTTTCCGGGACAGGGATCTACGAGCAGTACTTC
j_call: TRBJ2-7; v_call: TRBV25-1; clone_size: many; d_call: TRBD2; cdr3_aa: CASSATSERIEQYF; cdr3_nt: TGTGCCAGCAGTGCCACTAGCGAGCGTATAGAGCAGTACTTC
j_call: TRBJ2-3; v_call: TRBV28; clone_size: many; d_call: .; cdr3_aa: CASSWVRALGSGSQYF; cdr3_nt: TGTGCCAGCAGCTGGGTGCGGGCCCTGGGATCTGGATCGCAGTATTTT
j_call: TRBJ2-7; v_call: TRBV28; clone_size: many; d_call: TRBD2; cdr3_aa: CASSFAGGPPYYEQYF; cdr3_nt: TGTGCCAGCAGTTTCGCGGGAGGGCCCCCCTACTACGAGCAGTACTTC
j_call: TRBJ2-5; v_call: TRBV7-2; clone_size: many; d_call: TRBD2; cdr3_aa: CASSLAGGEAQETQYF; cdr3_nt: TGTGCCAGCAGCTTAGCCGGGGGGGAGGCCCAAGAGACCCAGTACTTC
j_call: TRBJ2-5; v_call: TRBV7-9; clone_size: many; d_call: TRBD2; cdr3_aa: CASSLDLSGTQETQYF; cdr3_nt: TGTGCCAGCAGCTTAGACCTTAGCGGGACCCAAGAGACCCAGTACTTC
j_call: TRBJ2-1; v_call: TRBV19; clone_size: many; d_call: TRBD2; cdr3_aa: CASSPFTGGTYNEQFF; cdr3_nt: TGTGCCAGTAGTCCATTTACGGGAGGGACCTACAATGAGCAGTTCTTC
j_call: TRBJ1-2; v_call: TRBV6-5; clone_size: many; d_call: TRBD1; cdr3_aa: CASSIQGGGYTF; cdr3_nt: TGTGCCAGCAGTATTCAGGGGGGTGGCTACACCTTC
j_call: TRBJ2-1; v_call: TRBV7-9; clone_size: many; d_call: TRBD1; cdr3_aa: CASSLVPTDRLEQFF; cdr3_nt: TGTGCCAGCAGCTTAGTCCCAACGGACAGGCTTGAGCAGTTCTTC
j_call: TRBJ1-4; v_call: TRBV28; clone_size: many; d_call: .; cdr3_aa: CASSLGWTDNEKLFF; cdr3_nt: TGTGCCAGCAGTTTGGGGTGGACAGATAATGAAAAACTGTTTTTT
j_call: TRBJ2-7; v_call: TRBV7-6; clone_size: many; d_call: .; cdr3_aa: CASSLHGTEQYF; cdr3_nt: TGTGCCAGCAGCTTACACGGTACCGAGCAGTACTTC
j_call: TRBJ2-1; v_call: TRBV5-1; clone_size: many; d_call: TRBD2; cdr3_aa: CASSLASGSYDEQFF; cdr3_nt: TGCGCCAGCAGCTTGGCTAGCGGGAGCTACGATGAGCAGTTCTTC
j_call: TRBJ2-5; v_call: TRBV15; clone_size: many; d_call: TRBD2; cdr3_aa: CATSRPPSGRPETQYF; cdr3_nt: TGTGCCACCAGCAGGCCCCCTAGCGGGAGGCCAGAGACCCAGTACTTC
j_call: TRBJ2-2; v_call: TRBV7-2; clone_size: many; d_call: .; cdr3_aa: CASSLKSGGMELFF; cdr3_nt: TGTGCCAGCAGCTTAAAGTCCGGAGGGATGGAGCTGTTTTTT
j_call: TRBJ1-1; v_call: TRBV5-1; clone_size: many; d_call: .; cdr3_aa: CASSLAKGREQQEAFF; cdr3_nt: TGCGCCAGCAGCTTGGCCAAGGGCAGGGAACAACAAGAAGCTTTCTTT
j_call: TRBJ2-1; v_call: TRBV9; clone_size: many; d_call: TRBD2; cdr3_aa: CASSVESTSAYLREQFF; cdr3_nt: TGTGCCAGCAGCGTAGAATCGACTAGCGCTTACCTCAGGGAGCAGTTCTTC
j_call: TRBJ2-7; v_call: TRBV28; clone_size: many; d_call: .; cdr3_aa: CASSFLTGEQYF; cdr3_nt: TGTGCCAGCAGTTTCCTGACTGGGGAGCAGTACTTC
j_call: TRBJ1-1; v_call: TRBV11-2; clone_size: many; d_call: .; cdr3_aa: CASSLVPNQVAFF; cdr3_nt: TGTGCCAGCAGCTTAGTACCAAACCAGGTAGCTTTCTTT
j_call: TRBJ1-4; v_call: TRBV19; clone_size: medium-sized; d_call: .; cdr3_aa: CASRDRGPNEKLFF; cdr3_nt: TGTGCCAGTAGAGATAGGGGCCCCAATGAAAAACTGTTTTTT
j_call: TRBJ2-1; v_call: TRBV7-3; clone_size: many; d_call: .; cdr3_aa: CASSLNSGATQGNEQFF; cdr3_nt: TGTGCCAGCAGCTTGAACTCAGGGGCCACACAGGGCAATGAGCAGTTCTTC
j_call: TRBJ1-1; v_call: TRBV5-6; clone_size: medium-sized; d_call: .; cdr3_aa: CASSLLGLIPNTEAFF; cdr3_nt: TGTGCCAGCAGCTTGCTTGGGCTTATTCCGAACACTGAAGCTTTCTTT